This T cell receptor beta chain was sequenced in a study of T cell changes during pregnancy in multiple sclerosis (dated by TCRdb to between 2018 and 2021). With respect to the entire study: In women with multiple sclerosis, the researchers looked at how the T cell repertoire shifted as pregnancy progressed.

The germline V gene yields SGHVT for CDR1 and SQSDAQ for CDR2. The CDR3, cysteine through phenylalanine, is 13 amino acids long. Only the CDR3 DNA is retained, 39 bases long and in frame from the first base. The germline ends are 3 bases apart after V is trimmed by 3 bases and J by 0 bases. Turning to this clone: Its antigen is not yet known. It has no much larger one-base neighbor in the sample; base qualities were not kept.

Preparation of the library involved the immunoSEQ multiplex PCR assay. Held by TCRdb, this immuneACCESS table contains in-frame sequences only and omits some clones. Under half of the omission traces to an unresolved V gene where checked; the cause of the rest is unknown. Across this sample there are about 20,000 clones, with approximately 90% seen only once. The ten largest account for roughly a fifth of the sample. Here the sequenced sample was CD8+ T cells from peripheral blood mononuclear cells, taken after pregnancy. This TCR came from a female donor in good health, enrolled as a control in a pregnancy study. The sequence joins TRBV7-4 to TRBJ2-1, with the D gene not confidently named. The CDR3 here reads CASSLSSYNEQFF. At the DNA level, the sequence is TGTGCCAGCAGCTTGAGCTCCTACAATGAGCAGTTCTTC.